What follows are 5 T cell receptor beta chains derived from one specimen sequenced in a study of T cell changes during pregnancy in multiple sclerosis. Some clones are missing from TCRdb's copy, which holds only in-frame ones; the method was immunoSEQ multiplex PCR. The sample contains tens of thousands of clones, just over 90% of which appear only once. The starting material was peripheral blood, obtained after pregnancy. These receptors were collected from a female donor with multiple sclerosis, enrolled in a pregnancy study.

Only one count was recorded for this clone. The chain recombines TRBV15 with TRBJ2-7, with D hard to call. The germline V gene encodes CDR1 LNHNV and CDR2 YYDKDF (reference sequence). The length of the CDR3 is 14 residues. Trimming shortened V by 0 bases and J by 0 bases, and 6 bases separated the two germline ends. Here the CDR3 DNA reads TGTGCCACCAGCAGAGATTATAACTCCTACGAGCAGTACTTC. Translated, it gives CATSRDYNSYEQYF.

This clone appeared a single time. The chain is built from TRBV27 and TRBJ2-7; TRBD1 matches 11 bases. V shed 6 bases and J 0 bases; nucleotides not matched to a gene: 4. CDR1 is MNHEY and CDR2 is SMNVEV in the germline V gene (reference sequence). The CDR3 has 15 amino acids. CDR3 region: CASSRGTGGSYEQYF. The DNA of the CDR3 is TGTGCCAGCAGCCGAGGGACAGGGGGCTCCTACGAGCAGTACTTC.

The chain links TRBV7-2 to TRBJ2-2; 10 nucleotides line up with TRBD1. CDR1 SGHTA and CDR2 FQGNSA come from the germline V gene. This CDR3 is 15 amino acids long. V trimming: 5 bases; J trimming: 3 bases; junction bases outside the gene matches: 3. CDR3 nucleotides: TGTGCCAGCAGCGGGACAGGGGCCGACACCGGGGAGCTGTTTTTT. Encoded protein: CASSGTGADTGELFF. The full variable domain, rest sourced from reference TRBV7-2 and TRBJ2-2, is GAGVSQSPSNKVTEKGKDVELRCDPISGHTALYWYRQSLGQGLEFLIYFQGNSAPDKSGLPSDRFSAERTGGSVSTLTIQRTQQEDSAVYLCASSGTGADTGELFFGEGSRLTVL.

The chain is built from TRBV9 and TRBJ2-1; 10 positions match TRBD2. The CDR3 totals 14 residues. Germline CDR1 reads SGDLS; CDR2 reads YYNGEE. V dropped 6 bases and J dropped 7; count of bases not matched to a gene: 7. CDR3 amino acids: CASNSGTSENEQFF. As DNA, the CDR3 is TGTGCCAGCAATTCAGGGACTAGCGAAAATGAGCAGTTCTTC.

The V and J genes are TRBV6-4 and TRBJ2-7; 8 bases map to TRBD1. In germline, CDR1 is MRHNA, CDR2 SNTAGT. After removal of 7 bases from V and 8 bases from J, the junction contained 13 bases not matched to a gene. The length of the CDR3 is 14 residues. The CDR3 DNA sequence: TGTGCCAGCAACCAGGGGGCCCTTCTTTTGAAGCAGTACTTC. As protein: CASNQGALLLKQYF.